The 10 T cell receptor beta chains below were found in one sample sequenced in a study of blood T cells in healthy people across ages. Combining a sample-barcoded 5' primer with a J-beta primer mix, a second PCR ran for roughly 7 to 11 cycles. TCRdb passed the 5' RACE reads through MiXCR, listing each CDR3 protein once. In the table there are over 700,000 distinct CDR3 sequences, 25% of which are singletons. These same records also appear under a second study, on T cells of mothers and their children.

The specimen sequenced was blood. The receptors here all came from a boy aged 5-17 years in good health.

The V gene is TRBV5-1, the J gene TRBJ2-5; the D is unclear. The J call is in doubt because the DNA end fits TRBJ2-7 better. The CDR3 sequence is 12 residues long. Per the germline V gene, CDR1 is SGHRS and CDR2 is YFSETQ. Written as DNA, the CDR3 is TGCGCCAGCAGTGGACCCAGCTACGAGCAGTACTTC. Its translation: CASSGPSYEQYF.

As DNA, the CDR3 is TGTGCCAGCAGCTTAGTGGTTACAGGGGCCGGGGAGCTGTTTTTT. It encodes CASSLVVTGAGELFF. The chain employs TRBV7-2 and TRBJ2-2; 7 bases match TRBD1. The CDR3 spans 15 residues. Trimming took 1 base from V and 6 from J; bases not matched to a gene: 5. In germline, CDR1 is SGHTA, CDR2 FQGNSA.

This chain links TRBV3-1 with TRBJ2-5; no firm D call. The ends were cut back, 3 bases at V and 0 bases at J, with 14 bases in the middle. Germline V gene lookup returns CDR1 LGHDT and CDR2 YNNKEL (reference sequence). The CDR3 totals 16 residues. The DNA for the CDR3 is TGTGCCAGCAGCCACACCCAGCACGGGTACCAAGAGACCCAGTACTTC. It specifies CASSHTQHGYQETQYF.

The chain is built from TRBV7-2 and TRBJ2-5; no clear D gene. V lost 5 bases and J lost 2, with 9 bases in between. Germline CDR1 SGHTA, CDR2 FQGNSA. The CDR3 is 13 residues long. CDR3 sequence reads: CASSLDKQETQYF. The CDR3 DNA sequence: TGTGCCAGCAGCCTAGACAAACAAGAGACCCAGTACTTC.

In this sample, this clonotype turned up a few times. V usage is TRBV29-1 and J usage is TRBJ2-5, with D unclear. The CDR3 is 13 residues long. Trimming removed 1 base from V and 2 bases from J, with 8 bases in between. Germline V gene lookup returns CDR1 SQVTM and CDR2 ANQGSEA. The CDR3 DNA reads as TGCAGCGTTGAAGTTGTGAGTCAAGAGACCCAGTACTTC. It specifies CSVEVVSQETQYF.

The chain employs TRBV4-1 and TRBJ2-7, with D unresolved. V was pared by 0 bases and J by 4 bases, with 19 bases between. CDR3 length: 17 amino acids. Germline assignment: CDR1 MGHRA and CDR2 YSYEKL. The CDR3 bases are TGCGCCAGCAGCCAAGATCAAGTAGGTCCCTCGAAATACGAGCAGTACTTC. Encoded protein: CASSQDQVGPSKYEQYF.

V usage is TRBV12-3 or TRBV12-4 and J usage is TRBJ2-5, with 8 bases fitting TRBD1. Matching the DNA end better, TRBJ2-7 makes the J call doubtful. The CDR3 runs 15 residues. CDR3 DNA sequence: TGTGCCAGCAGTACAGGACAGGGAGCCACCTACGAGCAGTACTTC. Its protein product is CASSTGQGATYEQYF.

The chain has TRBV6-6 and TRBJ2-3; the D call may be TRBD1 or TRBD2 (5 bases each). The CDR3 sequence is 15 residues long. Germline assignment: CDR1 MNHNY and CDR2 SVGAGI (reference sequence). V gave up 0 bases and J gave up 5 bases, with 12 bases separating them. This CDR3 is CASSYSPGTLDTQYF. In DNA, the CDR3 is TGTGCCAGCAGTTACTCCCCTGGGACGCTAGATACGCAGTATTTT.

V usage is TRBV27 and J usage is TRBJ1-2; D not certain. Germline V lookup: CDR1 MNHEY, CDR2 SMNVEV (reference sequence). CDR3 length: 13 residues. Trimming took off 0 bases at V and 4 bases at J, with 6 bases between the two ends. This CDR3 is CASSLSQFYGYTF. The CDR3 DNA is TGTGCCAGCAGTTTATCCCAGTTCTATGGCTACACCTTC.

The J gene is TRBJ2-5, the V gene TRBV20-1; 10 bases are a match to TRBD2. Germline trimming cut 6 bases from V and 2 bases from J; bases unmatched to any gene: 3. This CDR3 region has 13 residues. CDR1 and CDR2 from the germline V gene are DFQATT and SNEGSKA (reference sequence). For the CDR3, the DNA is TGCAGTGCGGGGACTAGCGCTCAAGAGACCCAGTACTTC. It codes for CSAGTSAQETQYF.